This TCR beta chain originates from a study of T cell repertoires in aging, cancer and after chemotherapy. TCR beta rearrangements were amplified from peripheral blood genomic DNA. The CDR3 loop spans 15 amino acids. Trimming took 6 bases from V and 5 from J; bases not matched to a gene: 7. Per the germline V gene, CDR1 is LNHDA and CDR2 is SQIVND (reference sequence). This clonotype was seen a single time. TRB rearrangements spanning V, D and J were amplified using mixed TRB-A/B primers. A single record per CDR3 protein comes from TCRdb applying MiXCR to the multiplex PCR reads. This sample has 1,500 to 2,000 distinct CDR3 sequences, with less than 40% found just once.

Sequencing was done on a sample of blood. This rearrangement joins TRBV19 to TRBJ1-6, with TRBD1 matching over 7 bases. The source of this sequence is a human donor with a solid tumor. The donor label of this sample is uncertain. DNA of the CDR3: TGTGCCAGTAGCCGTTCGACAGGGAATAATTCACCCCTCCACTTT. Translating gives CASSRSTGNNSPLHF.